The 29 T cell receptor beta chains in this list originate from one sample, sequenced in a study of cytomegalovirus exposure and HLA in healthy donors. The PCR made use of 60 Vbeta and 13 Jbeta primers. Data came from immunoSEQ multiplex PCR; TCRdb stores just in-frame clones and leaves some out. The sample yields under 200,000 clones, around 80% seen once. Sequencing was performed on PBMCs. All receptors come from a male donor in good health and CMV-seropositive.

J is TRBJ2-5 and V is TRBV19, with TRBD1 identical over 7 bases. Trimming took 4 bases from V and 5 from J; bases not matched to a gene: 7. The CDR3 is made up of 14 amino acids. Germline assignment: CDR1 LNHDA and CDR2 SQIVND (reference sequence). The CDR3: CASSKSTGRETQYF. CDR3 DNA sequence: TGTGCCAGTAGTAAGTCGACAGGGCGCGAGACCCAGTACTTC.

The V gene is TRBV30, the J gene TRBJ1-1, with D possibly matching TRBD1 (6 bases). The V end was cut by 2 bases, the J end by 1 base, with 8 bases between. Germline loops: CDR1 GTSNPN, CDR2 SVGIG (reference sequence). The CDR3 runs to 13 residues. Here the CDR3 reads CAWSRTENTEAFF. CDR3 nucleotide sequence: TGTGCCTGGAGTAGGACAGAGAACACTGAAGCTTTCTTT.

V is TRBV6-1 and J is TRBJ2-7; D remains unclear. V was clipped by 7 bases and J by 2 bases, with 9 bases between them. This CDR3 spans 12 amino acids. Germline CDR1 and CDR2: MNHNS and SASEGT. The CDR3 nucleotides are TGTGCCAGCATTGCAGAAGCCTACGAGCAGTACTTC. Translated: CASIAEAYEQYF.

V and J are TRBV5-5 and TRBJ1-6; 8 positions match TRBD1. The ends lost 0 bases at V and 9 bases at J; junction bases unmatched: 5. Germline V CDR1 and CDR2: SGHKS, YYEKEE (reference sequence). CDR3 size: 15 residues. The CDR3 protein is CASSLGDRLASPLHF. CDR3 sequence (DNA): TGTGCCAGCAGCTTGGGGGACAGGCTAGCTTCACCCCTCCACTTT.

V and J are TRBV4-2 and TRBJ1-5; D not resolved. This CDR3 spans 14 amino acids. Germline CDR1 and CDR2: LGHNA and YNFKEQ. Deletions cut 5 bases from V and 3 bases from J, with 11 bases between. The CDR3 is CASSFVPNNQPQHF. The DNA for the CDR3 is TGTGCCAGCAGCTTCGTACCTAACAATCAGCCCCAGCATTTT.

The rearrangement uses TRBV4-3 and TRBJ1-3; no firm D call. The CDR3 sequence is 15 residues long. From germline, CDR1 is LGHNA and CDR2 YSLEER. The ends were cut back, 4 bases at V and 0 bases at J, with 10 bases in the middle. CDR3 loop: CASSPGLISGNTIYF. For the CDR3, the DNA is TGCGCCAGCAGCCCCGGACTGATCTCTGGAAACACCATATATTTT.

The V and J genes are TRBV28 and TRBJ2-7, with D perhaps matching TRBD1 (6 bases). CDR1 is MDHEN, CDR2 SYDVKM, per germline. Trimming stripped 5 bases from V and 2 bases from J, with 13 bases between. This CDR3 is 14 amino acids long. Here the CDR3 DNA reads TGTGCCAGCAGTCGGACAGTCGAGACCTACGAGCAGTACTTC. It encodes CASSRTVETYEQYF. Combining the CDR3 with reference TRBV28 and TRBJ2-7 gives the whole variable domain DVKVTQSSRYLVKRTGEKVFLECVQDMDHENMFWYRQDPGLGLRLIYFSYDVKMKEKGDIPEGYSVSREKKERFSLILESASTNQTSMYLCASSRTVETYEQYFGPGTRLTVT.

The chain joins TRBV18 to TRBJ2-7; TRBD1 is a possible D gene (6 bases). The CDR3 has 14 residues. V shed 4 bases and J shed 3 bases, with 13 bases lying between them. Germline-derived CDR1 and CDR2 are KGHSH and LQKENI. CDR3 protein: CASSRPGHDYEQYF. The CDR3 nucleotides are TGTGCCAGCTCACGACCGGGACACGACTACGAGCAGTACTTC.

This sequence joins TRBV27 and TRBJ2-3; tentatively, D is TRBD2 (5 bases). The V and J ends lost 3 bases and 2 bases respectively, with 18 bases between them. The CDR3 is made up of 17 amino acids. Germline CDR1 MNHEY, CDR2 SMNVEV (reference sequence). CDR3 sequence reads: CASSFTPFGGFTDTQYF. The CDR3 DNA reads as TGTGCCAGCAGTTTCACCCCGTTCGGCGGGTTCACAGATACGCAGTATTTT.

The V gene is TRBV11-2, the J gene TRBJ2-7, with TRBD1 matching 10 bases. The ends lost 3 bases at V and 2 bases at J; junction bases unmatched: 4. Germline loops: CDR1 SGHAT, CDR2 FQNNGV. The CDR3 is 15 amino acids. CDR3 nucleotide sequence: TGTGCCAGCAGCTTCCCGGGACAGGGGACCTACGAGCAGTACTTC. Its protein is CASSFPGQGTYEQYF.

There are a few counts of this clone. The chain combines TRBV19 with TRBJ2-2; TRBD1 might be the D (5 bases). The V gene's germline CDR1 is LNHDA and CDR2 SQIVND (reference sequence). Deletions cut 1 base from V and 2 bases from J, with 8 bases between. The CDR3 length is 15 residues. CDR3 in amino acids: CASSIGGINTGELFF. Written as DNA, the CDR3 is TGTGCCAGTAGTATAGGGGGCATAAACACCGGGGAGCTGTTTTTT.

The rearrangement links TRBV19 to TRBJ1-3, with D unresolved. Looked up from germline, CDR1 is LNHDA and CDR2 is SQIVND (reference sequence). V was trimmed by 3 bases and J by 0 bases, leaving 9 bases between them. This CDR3 comprises 15 residues. Written as DNA, the CDR3 is TGTGCCAGTAGTATTTACTTTTCCTCTGGAAACACCATATATTTT. It is translated as CASSIYFSSGNTIYF.

Here the CDR3 reads CASSLVGSGATYEQYF. In DNA form, the CDR3 reads TGTGCCAGCAGCTTAGTCGGTAGCGGAGCAACCTACGAGCAGTACTTC. The V and J genes are TRBV7-2 and TRBJ2-7, with D possibly TRBD2 on 6 matching bases. This CDR3 has 16 amino acids. The germline gives CDR1 SGHTA, CDR2 FQGNSA. With 1 base removed from V and 2 bases from J, the gap between germline ends came to 15 bases.

The table lists this clone with a few counts. The rearrangement uses TRBV14 and TRBJ2-1, with D possibly matching TRBD1 (5 bases). CDR1 is SGHDN and CDR2 is FVKESK in the germline V gene. The CDR3 loop spans 20 amino acids. V was cut by 1 base and J by 5 bases, with 27 bases left in between. CDR3 sequence: CASSQGRPWQGLNQNNEQFF. The CDR3, as DNA: TGTGCCAGCAGCCAAGGGAGACCGTGGCAGGGCCTCAATCAAAACAATGAGCAGTTCTTC.

As regards this clone: Other DNA sequences of this sample code for an identical CDR3. The chain uses TRBV7-2 and TRBJ1-1, with D unclear. The germline CDR1 and CDR2 sequences are SGHTA and FQGNSA. Trimming pared 5 bases from V and 0 bases from J, leaving 10 bases between. This CDR3 has 14 amino acids. The CDR3 here is CASSPTGMNTEAFF. CDR3 DNA sequence: TGTGCCAGCAGCCCCACGGGGATGAACACTGAAGCTTTCTTT. Variable domain in full (rest from reference TRBV7-2 and TRBJ1-1): GAGVSQSPSNKVTEKGKDVELRCDPISGHTALYWYRQSLGQGLEFLIYFQGNSAPDKSGLPSDRFSAERTGGSVSTLTIQRTQQEDSAVYLCASSPTGMNTEAFFGQGTRLTVV.

The chain employs TRBV9 and TRBJ2-1, with D maybe TRBD1 (6 bases). Per germline, CDR1 SGDLS and CDR2 YYNGEE. The CDR3 extends over 15 amino acids. Trimming left V 2 bases short and J 7 bases short, with 16 bases between. CDR3 nucleotides: TGTGCCAGCAGCGTTGGGACCTTGGGGGCAAATGAGCAGTTCTTC. The encoded protein is CASSVGTLGANEQFF.

The chain employs TRBV5-4 and TRBJ2-7, with a tentative D call TRBD2 (6 bases). The CDR3 sequence is 16 residues long. Trimming took 6 bases from V and 3 from J, leaving 22 bases between them. Looked up from germline, CDR1 is SGHNT and CDR2 is YYREEE (reference sequence). The CDR3: CASTVFGAWRDYEQYF. CDR3 nucleotides: TGTGCCAGCACCGTTTTCGGGGCCTGGAGGGACTACGAGCAGTACTTC.

This rearrangement joins TRBV4-3 to TRBJ2-1, with D possibly being TRBD2 (6 bases). The CDR3 totals 17 residues. The V end lost 0 bases, the J end lost 4 bases, and 16 bases lay between the germline ends. In germline, CDR1 is LGHNA, CDR2 YSLEER. CDR3 DNA: TGCGCCAGCAGCCAAGACCTAAGACTAGTTAGGTACAATGAGCAGTTCTTC. Translated, it gives CASSQDLRLVRYNEQFF.

The CDR3 sequence is CASSLSGKEQFF. The CDR3 nucleotides are TGTGCCAGCAGCTTGTCGGGAAAGGAGCAGTTCTTC. This rearrangement joins TRBV5-4 to TRBJ2-1; a possible D gene is TRBD2 (5 bases). The CDR3 loop spans 12 amino acids. The germline CDR1 and CDR2 sequences are SGHNT and YYREEE (reference sequence). V dropped 1 base and J dropped 10 bases, with 9 bases sitting between them.

As regards this clone: Other DNA sequences in this specimen translate into the identical CDR3. The chain links TRBV14 to TRBJ2-3; weak D call: TRBD1 (6 bases). Germline V CDR1 and CDR2: SGHDN, FVKESK. V was clipped by 1 base and J by 4 bases, with 9 bases between them. This CDR3 contains 14 residues. CDR3 sequence reads: CASSQVQGADTQYF. The CDR3 DNA sequence: TGTGCCAGCAGCCAAGTACAGGGTGCAGATACGCAGTATTTT.

V gene TRBV19 combines with J gene TRBJ1-1; the D gene is possibly TRBD1 (6 bases). V was shortened by 9 bases and J by 0 bases, with 14 bases between the two germline ends. CDR3 length: 14 residues. CDR1 and CDR2 (germline): LNHDA, SQIVND (reference sequence). The CDR3 protein is CASSIQGLNTEAFF. CDR3 bases: TGTGCCAGCAGCATACAGGGTCTGAACACTGAAGCTTTCTTT.

The chain combines TRBV23-1 with TRBJ2-7; TRBD1 aligns across 7 bases. TRBV23-1 is marked as an open reading frame, function uncertain. CDR3 size: 16 residues. Unmatched junction bases numbered 9, after V lost 0 bases and J lost 4 bases. The CDR3 sequence is CASSQSRPGGVYEQYF. The CDR3 DNA reads as TGCGCCAGCAGTCAATCAAGGCCAGGGGGAGTGTACGAGCAGTACTTC.

The rearrangement uses TRBV19 and TRBJ2-3; a possible D gene is TRBD2 (5 bases). This CDR3 comprises 12 residues. V gave up 5 bases and J gave up 3 bases, with 6 bases separating them. Germline CDR1 is LNHDA and CDR2 is SQIVND (reference sequence). CDR3 loop: CASSRDTDTQYF. In DNA form, the CDR3 reads TGTGCCAGTAGTCGGGATACAGATACGCAGTATTTT.

About this clone itself: A junction end diverges from the germline sequence, so it may reflect a read error. The V gene is TRBV27, the J gene TRBJ2-6; D is possibly TRBD1 (5 bases). The CDR3 contains 16 residues. CDR1 is MNHEY, CDR2 SMNVEV, per germline (reference sequence). Here the CDR3 reads CASRPTTYSGANVLTF. The CDR3 nucleotides are TGTGCCAGCAGGCCGACCACTTATTCTGGGGCCAATGTCCTGACTTTC.

The chain couples TRBV29-1 to TRBJ1-2; 9 bases are a match to TRBD1. V shed 7 bases, J shed 2 bases, and the junction held 5 bases outside the gene matches. The CDR3 covers 13 residues. Looked up from germline, CDR1 is SQVTM and CDR2 is ANQGSEA. CDR3 sequence (DNA): TGCAGCGCGGGGGGACAGGGCAACTATGGCTACACCTTC. Protein sequence: CSAGGQGNYGYTF.

This sequence joins TRBV11-2 and TRBJ2-5; TRBD2 aligns across 12 bases. Germline V gene lookup returns CDR1 SGHAT and CDR2 FQNNGV. The CDR3 covers 16 residues. J gave up 1 base and V 5 bases, and 5 bases lay outside the gene matches. The CDR3 loop reads CASSRTSGRRQETQYF. The CDR3 nucleotides read TGTGCCAGCAGCCGAACTAGCGGGAGGCGCCAAGAGACCCAGTACTTC.

The CDR3 loop is CAISASGQRLDGELFF. The CDR3 bases are TGTGCCATCAGTGCATCGGGACAGAGGTTGGACGGGGAGCTGTTTTTT. V is TRBV10-3 and J is TRBJ2-2, with 7 bases aligning to TRBD1. This CDR3 contains 16 residues. V lost 4 bases, J lost 7 bases, and 12 bases stayed unmatched. Germline CDR1 is ENHRY and CDR2 is SYGVKD.

V usage is TRBV25-1 and J usage is TRBJ2-7, with TRBD1 matching over 8 bases. Losses at the gene ends were 5 bases for V and 6 bases for J; bases not matched to a gene: 6. CDR1 and CDR2 (germline): MGHDK, SYGVNS. The CDR3 has 13 amino acids. CDR3 sequence reads: CASSTTGVGEQYF. CDR3 sequence (DNA): TGTGCCAGCAGTACGACAGGGGTCGGCGAGCAGTACTTC.

The chain is built from TRBV9 and TRBJ2-7, with TRBD2 as a possible D gene (6 bases). Germline-derived CDR1 and CDR2 are SGDLS and YYNGEE. Trimming left V 0 bases short and J 7 bases short, with 17 bases between. There are 15 residues in the CDR3. The CDR3 DNA is TGTGCCAGCAGCGTAGAGGGACTTGACAGTAGGGAGCAGTACTTC. Amino acid sequence: CASSVEGLDSREQYF.